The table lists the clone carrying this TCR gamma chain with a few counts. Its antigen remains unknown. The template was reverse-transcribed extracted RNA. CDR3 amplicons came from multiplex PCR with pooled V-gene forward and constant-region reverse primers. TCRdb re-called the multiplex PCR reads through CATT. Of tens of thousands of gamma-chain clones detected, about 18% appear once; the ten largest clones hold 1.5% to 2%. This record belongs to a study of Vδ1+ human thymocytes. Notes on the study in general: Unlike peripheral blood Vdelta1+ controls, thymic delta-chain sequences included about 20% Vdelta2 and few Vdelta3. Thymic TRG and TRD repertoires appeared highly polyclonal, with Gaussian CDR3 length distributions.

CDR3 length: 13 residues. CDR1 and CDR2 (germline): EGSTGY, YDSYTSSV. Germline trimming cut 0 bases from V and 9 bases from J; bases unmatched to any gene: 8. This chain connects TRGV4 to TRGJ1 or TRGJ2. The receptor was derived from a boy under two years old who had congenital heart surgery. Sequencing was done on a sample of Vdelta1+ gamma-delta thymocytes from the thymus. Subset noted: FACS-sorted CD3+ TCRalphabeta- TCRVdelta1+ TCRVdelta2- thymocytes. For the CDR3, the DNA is TGTGCCACCTGGGATGGGCGGACTTTTAAGAAACTCTTT. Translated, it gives CATWDGRTFKKLF.